This T cell receptor (beta chain) is from a study of radiation and T cells in renal cell carcinoma. Study details: Nephrectomy followed 15 Gy stereotactic body radiation by 4 weeks. Study-wide results and limits: In blood, top tumor clones expanded by 2 weeks, shrinking by 4.

Profiled with immunoSEQ multiplex PCR; TCRdb holds only in-frame clones, not every one. Of tens of thousands of clones in the sample, about 79% were seen once. This clone was counted a few times. Its cognate antigen is unknown. V dropped 1 base and J dropped 1 base, with 14 bases sitting between them. CDR3 length: 17 amino acids. The V gene's germline CDR1 is SGHDN and CDR2 FVKESK. Time point here: baseline pretreatment blood. Documented treatment: 15 Gy SBRT to primary tumor, nephrectomy 4 weeks later. The receptor was isolated from a man in his sixties with renal cell carcinoma. The source material was blood, sampled from a patient whose treatment included radiotherapy and nephrectomy. V gene TRBV14 combines with J gene TRBJ2-4; perhaps TRBD1 as D (6 bases). The CDR3 DNA reads as TGTGCCAGCAGCCAAGGGACAGCCCTAGGGGCCAAAAACATTCAGTACTTC. The encoded protein is CASSQGTALGAKNIQYF.